The text below deals with one T cell receptor beta chain. Its antigen remains undetermined. Base qualities are not at hand, and no much larger clone is one base apart. CDR1 DFQATT and CDR2 SNEGSKA are derived from the germline V gene (reference sequence). Trimming takes 5 bases off V and 7 bases off J; junction bases not matched to a gene: 11. The CDR3 spans 14 residues, from the cysteine through the phenylalanine. The retained sequence is limited to the CDR3, 42 bases, with the frame set at the first base. The TCR beta CDR3 regions were amplified from RNA transcripts. The first round of RT-PCR for the TCR CDR3 was performed with the HTBI primer set and the Qiagen OneStep RT-PCR kit. Libraries were constructed in a second round of multiplex PCR, after which size selection and purification were performed. Paired-end sequencing of the libraries was performed with 100 bp reads on an Illumina HiSeq2000. In the original analysis: Raw data were processed with SOAPnuke, discarding reads with adapters, uncalled bases, mean Phred below 15, or no exact constant-primer or identifier match. COPE v1.2.5 was used to merge high-quality paired reads, and clonotypes were defined as unique nucleotide sequences. MiTCR v1.1 was used to align the clonotypes against IMGT TRBV, TRBD and TRBJ reference segments. Analysis was restricted to V-J combinations with a frequency above 0.0001, which covered about 99% of repertoires. The TCS score was defined as the ratio of F50 (clonal expansion) to E x V (chaos), calculated using BLOSUM62-based TCRdist between CDR3 peptides within each V-J. Welch's t-statistics and random forest reduced around 510 V-J features to 10 to 15, which were used in a naive Bayes classifier (R e1071). Thyroid-blood repertoire similarity was quantified with the Morisita-Horn index. TCRdb's own reprocessing of the public reads used fastp at Q25 and MiXCR and kept productive beta chains. Entries are consolidated by CDR3 protein sequence, retaining the most common genes and DNA. For this entry, the V and J calls and clone size follow TCRdb and not the study's own pipeline. This sample gives about 540,000 distinct CDR3 sequences in total; about half of them show up just once. The top ten hold about 7.8% of the sample.

Stable Graves' hyperthyroidism was defined as no progression to ophthalmopathy during 18 months of follow-up. Hyperthyroidism patients were newly diagnosed, had a disease duration of under 2 months, and were aged 18 to 65 years. The study excluded patients with uncontrolled infections, other autoimmune diseases, pregnancy or lactation. Clinical symptoms, serum thyroxine and TRAb, thyroid ultrasound, and orbital computed tomography formed the basis for the diagnoses. Trizol reagent was used to extract total RNA, and RNA quality was then checked on an Agilent 2100 Bioanalyzer. The sample comes from a study of T cells in Graves' hyperthyroidism and ophthalmopathy (dated by TCRdb to 2018 to 2020). Regarding the complete study: To identify TCR V-J signatures that set the groups apart, the researchers used a discovery cohort of more than 95 patients, made up of 40 to 45 with Graves' ophthalmopathy and 55 to 65 with stable Graves' hyperthyroidism. Prospective prediction of ophthalmopathy was tested in an independent validation cohort of about 19 hyperthyroidism patients and 15 to 17 patients who later progressed to ophthalmopathy. The 100 or so discovery patients were randomly split 7:3 into training and test sets. In several Graves' hyperthyroidism patients, the study also compared T-cell repertoires from thyroid tissue with T-cell repertoires from blood. Once sampling was done, hyperthyroidism patients were given methimazole at a starting dose of 30 mg daily, whereas ophthalmopathy patients were given high-dose intravenous methylprednisolone. The paper reports TCR Vbeta CDR3 sequencing of 140 or so peripheral blood samples: 40 or so ophthalmopathy, over 70 hyperthyroidism and around 17 progressor patients. Study-level results and caveats: Sample size was not statistically predetermined, and blinding of investigators to group allocation was not performed. During validation, the model predicted progression to ophthalmopathy a median of approximately 6 months ahead of onset, with roughly 65% sensitivity and 72.22% specificity. A model built on a 13 V-J signature distinguished ophthalmopathy from stable hyperthyroidism, reaching approximately 89% sensitivity and about 81% specificity in cross-validation and 80%/75% in testing. Most expanded thyroid clonotypes (frequency above 0.001) were also detected in blood, suggesting blood repertoires may reflect thyroid immune responses.

This sequence originates from a woman under 30 with Graves' hyperthyroidism. The sequencing input was peripheral blood or thyroid tissue (not recorded which). The chain is made from TRBV20-1 and TRBJ2-1; 7 central bases correspond to TRBD2. The CDR3 here reads CSAQRRGSLNEQFF. The nucleotide sequence is TGCAGTGCTCAGAGGCGCGGGAGCTTAAATGAGCAGTTCTTC.